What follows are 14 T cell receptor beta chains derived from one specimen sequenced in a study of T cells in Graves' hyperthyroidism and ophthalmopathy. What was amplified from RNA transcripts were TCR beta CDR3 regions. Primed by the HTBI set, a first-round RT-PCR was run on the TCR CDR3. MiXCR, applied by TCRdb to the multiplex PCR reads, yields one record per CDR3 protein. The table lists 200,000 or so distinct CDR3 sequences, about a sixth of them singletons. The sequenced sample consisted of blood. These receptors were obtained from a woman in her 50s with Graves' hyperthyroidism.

The CDR3 reads CASSGIWDRGNDEQYF. The CDR3 DNA follows: TGTGCCAGCAGTGGGATTTGGGACAGGGGAAACGACGAGCAGTACTTC. The genes are TRBV2 and TRBJ2-7; 10 nucleotides line up with TRBD1. The length of the CDR3 is 16 residues. V shed 4 bases, J shed 5 bases, and the junction held 11 bases outside the gene matches. The V gene's germline CDR1 is SNHLY and CDR2 FYNNEI.

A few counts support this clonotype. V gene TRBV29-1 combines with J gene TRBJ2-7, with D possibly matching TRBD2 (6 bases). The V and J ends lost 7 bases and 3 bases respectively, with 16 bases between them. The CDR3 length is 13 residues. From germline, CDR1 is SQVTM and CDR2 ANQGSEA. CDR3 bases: TGCAGCGCCGGTGGAGGGAGAAGCTACGAGCAGTACTTC. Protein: CSAGGGRSYEQYF.

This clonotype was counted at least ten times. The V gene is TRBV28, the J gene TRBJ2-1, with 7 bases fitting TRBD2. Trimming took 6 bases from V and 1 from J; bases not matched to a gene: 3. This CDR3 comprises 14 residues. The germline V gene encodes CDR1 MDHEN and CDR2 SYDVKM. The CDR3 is CASRLAVSYNEQFF. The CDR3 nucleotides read TGTGCCAGCAGGCTAGCGGTGTCCTACAATGAGCAGTTCTTC.

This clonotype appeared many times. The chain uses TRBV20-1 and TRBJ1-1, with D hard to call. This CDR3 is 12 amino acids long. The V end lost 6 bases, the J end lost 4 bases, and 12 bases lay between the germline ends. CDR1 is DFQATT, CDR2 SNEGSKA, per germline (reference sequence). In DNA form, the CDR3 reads TGCAGTGCCACAGACAAGTCCACTGAAGCTTTCTTT. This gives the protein CSATDKSTEAFF.

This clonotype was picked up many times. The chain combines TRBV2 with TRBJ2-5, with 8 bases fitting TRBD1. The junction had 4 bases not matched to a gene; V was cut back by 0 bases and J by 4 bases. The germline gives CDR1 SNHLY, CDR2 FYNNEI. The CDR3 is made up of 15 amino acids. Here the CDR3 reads CASSEALGQGETQYF. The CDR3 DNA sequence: TGTGCCAGCAGTGAAGCCCTAGGACAGGGAGAGACCCAGTACTTC.

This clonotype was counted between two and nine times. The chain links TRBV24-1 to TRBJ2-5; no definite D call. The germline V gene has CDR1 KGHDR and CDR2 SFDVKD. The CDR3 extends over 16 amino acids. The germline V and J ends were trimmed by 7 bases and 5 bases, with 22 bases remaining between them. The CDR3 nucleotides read TGTGCCACCAGCCTCGGACGGTCGTTCGTGAGGGAGACCCAGTACTTC. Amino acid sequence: CATSLGRSFVRETQYF.

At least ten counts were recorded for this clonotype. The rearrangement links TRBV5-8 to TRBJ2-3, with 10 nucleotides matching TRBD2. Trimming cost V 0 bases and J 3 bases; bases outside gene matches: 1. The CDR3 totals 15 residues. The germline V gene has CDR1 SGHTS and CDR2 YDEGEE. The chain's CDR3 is CASSLELAGTDTQYF. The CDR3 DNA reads TGTGCCAGCAGCTTGGAACTAGCGGGAACAGATACGCAGTATTTT.

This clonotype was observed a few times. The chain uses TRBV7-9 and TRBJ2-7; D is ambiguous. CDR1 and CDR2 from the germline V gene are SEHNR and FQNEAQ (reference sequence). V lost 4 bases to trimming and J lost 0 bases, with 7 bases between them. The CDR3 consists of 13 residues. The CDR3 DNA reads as TGTGCCAGCAGCTCCCGGAGCTCCTACGAGCAGTACTTC. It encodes CASSSRSSYEQYF.

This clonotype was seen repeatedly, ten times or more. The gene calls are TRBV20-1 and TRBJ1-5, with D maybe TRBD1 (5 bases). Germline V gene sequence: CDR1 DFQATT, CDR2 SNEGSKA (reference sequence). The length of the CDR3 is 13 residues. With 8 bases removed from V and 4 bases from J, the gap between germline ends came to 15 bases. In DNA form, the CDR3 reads TGCAGTACCCGGGAAGGGGCGAATCAGCCCCAGCATTTT. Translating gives CSTREGANQPQHF.

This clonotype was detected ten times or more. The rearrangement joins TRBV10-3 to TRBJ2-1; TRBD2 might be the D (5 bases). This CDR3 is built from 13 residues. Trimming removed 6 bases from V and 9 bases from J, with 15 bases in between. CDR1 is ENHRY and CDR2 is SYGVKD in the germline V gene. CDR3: CAISNQASGEQFF. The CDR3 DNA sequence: TGTGCCATCAGCAACCAAGCAAGCGGTGAGCAGTTCTTC.

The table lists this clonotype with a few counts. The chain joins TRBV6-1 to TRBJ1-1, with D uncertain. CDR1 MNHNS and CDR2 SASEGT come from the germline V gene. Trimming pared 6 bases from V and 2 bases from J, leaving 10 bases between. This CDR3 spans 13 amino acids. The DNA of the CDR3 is TGTGCCAGCAGAGGGAGTCGCAACACTGAAGCTTTCTTT. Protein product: CASRGSRNTEAFF.

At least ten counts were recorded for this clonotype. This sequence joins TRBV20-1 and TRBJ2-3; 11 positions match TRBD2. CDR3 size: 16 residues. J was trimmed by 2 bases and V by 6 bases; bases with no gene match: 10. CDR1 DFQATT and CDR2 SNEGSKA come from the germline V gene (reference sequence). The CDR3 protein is CSAILAGGVFTDTQYF. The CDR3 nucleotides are TGCAGTGCGATTTTAGCGGGAGGGGTTTTCACAGATACGCAGTATTTT.

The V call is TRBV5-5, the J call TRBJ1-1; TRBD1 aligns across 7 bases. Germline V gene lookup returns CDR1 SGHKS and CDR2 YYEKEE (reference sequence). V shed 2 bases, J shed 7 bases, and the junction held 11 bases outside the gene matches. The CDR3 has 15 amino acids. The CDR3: CASSFMSRGVGEAFF. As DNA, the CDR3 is TGTGCCAGCAGCTTTATGTCCAGGGGGGTCGGTGAAGCTTTCTTT.

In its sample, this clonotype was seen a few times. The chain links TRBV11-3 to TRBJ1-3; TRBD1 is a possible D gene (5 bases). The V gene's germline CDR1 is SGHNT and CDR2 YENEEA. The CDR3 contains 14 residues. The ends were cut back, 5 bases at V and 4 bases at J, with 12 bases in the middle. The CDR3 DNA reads TGTGCCAGCAGCCGCGCAGGGATAGGAAACACCATATATTTT. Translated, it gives CASSRAGIGNTIYF.